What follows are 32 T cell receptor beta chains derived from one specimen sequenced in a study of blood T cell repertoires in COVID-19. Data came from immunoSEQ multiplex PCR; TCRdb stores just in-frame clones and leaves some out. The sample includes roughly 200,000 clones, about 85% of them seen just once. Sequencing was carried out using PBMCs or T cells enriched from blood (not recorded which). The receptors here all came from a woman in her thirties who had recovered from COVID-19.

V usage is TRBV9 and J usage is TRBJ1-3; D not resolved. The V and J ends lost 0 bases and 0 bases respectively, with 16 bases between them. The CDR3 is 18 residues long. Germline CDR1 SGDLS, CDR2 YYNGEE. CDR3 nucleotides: TGTGCCAGCAGCGTAGAGGGAGGCTCTCCGAGCTCTGGAAACACCATATATTTT. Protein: CASSVEGGSPSSGNTIYF.

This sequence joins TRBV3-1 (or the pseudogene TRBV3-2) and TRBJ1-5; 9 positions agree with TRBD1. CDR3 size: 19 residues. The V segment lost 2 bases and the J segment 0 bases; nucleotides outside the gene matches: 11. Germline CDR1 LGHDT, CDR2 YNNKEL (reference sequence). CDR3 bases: TGTGCCAGCAGCCAACAACCGGGACAGGGCTGCTATAGCAATCAGCCCCAGCATTTT. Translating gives CASSQQPGQGCYSNQPQHF.

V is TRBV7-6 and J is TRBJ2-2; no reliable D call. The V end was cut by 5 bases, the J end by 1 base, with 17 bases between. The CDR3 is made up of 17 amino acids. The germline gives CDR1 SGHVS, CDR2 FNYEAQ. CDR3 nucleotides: TGTGCCAGCAGCCTTAGGTCAGCGCGCCTGAACACCGGGGAGCTGTTTTTT. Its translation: CASSLRSARLNTGELFF.

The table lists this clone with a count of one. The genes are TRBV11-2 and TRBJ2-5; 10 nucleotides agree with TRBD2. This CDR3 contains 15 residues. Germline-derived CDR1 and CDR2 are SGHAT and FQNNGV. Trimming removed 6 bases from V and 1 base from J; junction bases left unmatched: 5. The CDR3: CASREAGGIQETQYF. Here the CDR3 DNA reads TGTGCCAGCAGGGAAGCGGGGGGGATCCAAGAGACCCAGTACTTC.

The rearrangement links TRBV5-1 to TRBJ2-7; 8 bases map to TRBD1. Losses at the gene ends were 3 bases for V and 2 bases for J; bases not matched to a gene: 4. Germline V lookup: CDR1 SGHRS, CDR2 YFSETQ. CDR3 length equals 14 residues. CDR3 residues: CASSSQQGAYEQYF. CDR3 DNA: TGCGCCAGCAGCTCCCAACAGGGGGCCTACGAGCAGTACTTC.

The CDR3 reads CASSQQGPAGNTIYF. DNA of the CDR3: TGCGCCAGCAGCCAACAGGGGCCCGCTGGAAACACCATATATTTT. The V gene is TRBV5-1, the J gene TRBJ1-3, with TRBD1 matching 7 bases. The V segment lost 4 bases and the J segment 2 bases; nucleotides outside the gene matches: 6. Germline CDR1 is SGHRS and CDR2 is YFSETQ. The length of the CDR3 is 15 residues.

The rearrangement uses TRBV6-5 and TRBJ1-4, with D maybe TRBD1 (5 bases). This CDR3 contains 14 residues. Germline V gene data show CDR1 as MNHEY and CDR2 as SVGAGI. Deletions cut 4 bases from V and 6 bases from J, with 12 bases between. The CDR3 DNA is TGTGCCAGCAGTTTCCACAGGTCCGATGAAAAACTGTTTTTT. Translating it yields CASSFHRSDEKLFF.

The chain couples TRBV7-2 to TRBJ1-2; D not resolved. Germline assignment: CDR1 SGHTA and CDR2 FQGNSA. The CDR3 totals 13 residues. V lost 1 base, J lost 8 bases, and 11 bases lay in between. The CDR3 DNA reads TGTGCCAGCAGCTTAGAGCGCCGACGGGGCTACACCTTC. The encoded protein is CASSLERRRGYTF.

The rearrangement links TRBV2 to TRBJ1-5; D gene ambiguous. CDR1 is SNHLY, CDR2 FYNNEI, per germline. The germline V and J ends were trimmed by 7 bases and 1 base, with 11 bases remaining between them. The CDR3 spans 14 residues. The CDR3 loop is CASKAIQSNQPQHF. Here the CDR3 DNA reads TGTGCCAGCAAAGCTATACAGAGCAATCAGCCCCAGCATTTT.

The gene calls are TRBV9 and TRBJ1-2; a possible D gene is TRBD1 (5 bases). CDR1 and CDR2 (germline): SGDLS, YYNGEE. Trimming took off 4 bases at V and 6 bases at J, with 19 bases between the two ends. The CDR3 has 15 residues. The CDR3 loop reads CASSYQEGRINGYTF. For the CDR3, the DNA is TGTGCCAGCAGCTACCAGGAGGGGCGGATTAATGGCTACACCTTC.

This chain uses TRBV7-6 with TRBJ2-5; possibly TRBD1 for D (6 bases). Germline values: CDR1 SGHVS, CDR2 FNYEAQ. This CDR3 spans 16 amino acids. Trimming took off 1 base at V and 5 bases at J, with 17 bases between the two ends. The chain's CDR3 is CASSLETWQGFETQYF. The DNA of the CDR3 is TGTGCCAGCAGCTTAGAGACGTGGCAGGGGTTTGAGACCCAGTACTTC.

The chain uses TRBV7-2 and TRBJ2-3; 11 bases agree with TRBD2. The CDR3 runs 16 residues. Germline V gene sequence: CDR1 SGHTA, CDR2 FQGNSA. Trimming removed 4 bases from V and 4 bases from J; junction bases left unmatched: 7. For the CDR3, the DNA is TGTGCCAGCAGCTGGCGACTAGCGGGGCTTTCAGATACGCAGTATTTT. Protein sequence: CASSWRLAGLSDTQYF.

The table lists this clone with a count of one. CDR3 sequence (DNA): TGTGCCAGCAGCCAAGCCCGGACAGGGGGAGGCTACACCTTC. Amino acid sequence: CASSQARTGGGYTF. The V and J genes are TRBV4-2 and TRBJ1-2; 10 nucleotides line up with TRBD1. The CDR3 spans 14 residues. The V gene's germline CDR1 is LGHNA and CDR2 YNFKEQ. The V segment lost 1 base and the J segment 8 bases; nucleotides outside the gene matches: 4.

The CDR3 spells CASRRTASYEQYF. The CDR3 DNA reads as TGTGCCAGCAGAAGGACAGCCTCCTACGAGCAGTACTTC. This rearrangement joins TRBV6-5 to TRBJ2-7, with D maybe TRBD1 (6 bases). The CDR3 sequence is 13 residues long. Trimming took 6 bases from V and 0 from J, leaving 9 bases between them. CDR1 is MNHEY, CDR2 SVGAGI, per germline.

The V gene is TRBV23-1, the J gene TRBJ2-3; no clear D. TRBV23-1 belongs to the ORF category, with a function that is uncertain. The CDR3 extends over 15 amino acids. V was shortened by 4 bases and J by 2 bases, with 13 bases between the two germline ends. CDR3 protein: CASSPRGFFTDTQYF. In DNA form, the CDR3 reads TGCGCCAGCAGTCCCCGAGGATTCTTCACAGATACGCAGTATTTT.

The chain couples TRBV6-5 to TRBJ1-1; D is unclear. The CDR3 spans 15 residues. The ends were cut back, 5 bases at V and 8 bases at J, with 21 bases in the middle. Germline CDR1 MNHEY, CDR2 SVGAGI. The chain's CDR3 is CASSNIFDRTYEAFF. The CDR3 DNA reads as TGTGCCAGCAGTAACATATTCGACCGGACTTACGAAGCTTTCTTT.

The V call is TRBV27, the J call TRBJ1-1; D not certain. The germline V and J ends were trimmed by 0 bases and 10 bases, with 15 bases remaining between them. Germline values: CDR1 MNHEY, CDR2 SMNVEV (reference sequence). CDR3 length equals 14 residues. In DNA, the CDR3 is TGTGCCAGCAGTTTATCAGTCAGCCATTCGGGAGCTTTCTTT. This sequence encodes CASSLSVSHSGAFF.

The CDR3 DNA follows: TGTGCCAGCAGTTTAGCGGGTAATCAGCCCCAGCATTTT. Protein product: CASSLAGNQPQHF. V and J are TRBV27 and TRBJ1-5; D not resolved. CDR3 length: 13 amino acids. The V end was cut by 2 bases, the J end by 4 bases, with 6 bases between. The germline V gene encodes CDR1 MNHEY and CDR2 SMNVEV (reference sequence).

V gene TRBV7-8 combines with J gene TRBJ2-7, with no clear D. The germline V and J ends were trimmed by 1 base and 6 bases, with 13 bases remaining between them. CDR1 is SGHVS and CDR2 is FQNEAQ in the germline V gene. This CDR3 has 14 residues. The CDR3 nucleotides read TGTGCCAGCAGCTTAGGTTTGAGAGTCCCCGAGCAGTACTTC. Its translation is CASSLGLRVPEQYF.

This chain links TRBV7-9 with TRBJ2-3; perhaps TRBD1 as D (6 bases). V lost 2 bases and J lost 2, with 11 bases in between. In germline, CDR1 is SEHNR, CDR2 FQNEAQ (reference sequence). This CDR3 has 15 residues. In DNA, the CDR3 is TGTGCCAGCAGCTTAAGGGACACCTTCACAGATACGCAGTATTTT. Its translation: CASSLRDTFTDTQYF.

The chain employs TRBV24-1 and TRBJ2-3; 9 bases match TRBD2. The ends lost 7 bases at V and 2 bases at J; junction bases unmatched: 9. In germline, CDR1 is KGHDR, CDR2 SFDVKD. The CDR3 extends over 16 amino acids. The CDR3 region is CATSSKVAGATDTQYF. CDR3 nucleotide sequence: TGTGCCACCAGCTCGAAGGTAGCGGGGGCCACAGATACGCAGTATTTT.

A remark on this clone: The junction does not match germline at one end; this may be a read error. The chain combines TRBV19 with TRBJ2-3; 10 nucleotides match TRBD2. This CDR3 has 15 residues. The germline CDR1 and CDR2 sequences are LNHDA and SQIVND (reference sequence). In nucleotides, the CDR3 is TGTGCCAGTCGTATAGCGGGGGGCCACACAGATACGCAGTATTTT. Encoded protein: CASRIAGGHTDTQYF.

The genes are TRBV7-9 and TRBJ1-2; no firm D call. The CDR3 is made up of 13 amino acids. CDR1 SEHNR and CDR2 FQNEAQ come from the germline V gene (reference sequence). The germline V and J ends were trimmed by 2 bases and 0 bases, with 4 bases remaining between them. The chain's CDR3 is CASSLQANYGYTF. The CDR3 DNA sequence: TGTGCCAGCAGCTTACAGGCTAACTATGGCTACACCTTC. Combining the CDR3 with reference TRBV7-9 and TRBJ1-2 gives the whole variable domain DTGVSQNPRHKITKRGQNVTFRCDPISEHNRLYWYRQTLGQGPEFLTYFQNEAQLEKSRLLSDRFSAERPKGSFSTLEIQRTEQGDSAMYLCASSLQANYGYTFGSGTRLTVV.

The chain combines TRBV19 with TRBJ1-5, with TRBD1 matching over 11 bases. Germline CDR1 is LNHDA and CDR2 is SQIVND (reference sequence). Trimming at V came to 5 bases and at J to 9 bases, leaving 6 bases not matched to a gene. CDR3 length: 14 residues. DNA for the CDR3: TGTGCCAGTAGTCCCGGGACAGGGGGTGGGCCCCAGCATTTT. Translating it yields CASSPGTGGGPQHF.

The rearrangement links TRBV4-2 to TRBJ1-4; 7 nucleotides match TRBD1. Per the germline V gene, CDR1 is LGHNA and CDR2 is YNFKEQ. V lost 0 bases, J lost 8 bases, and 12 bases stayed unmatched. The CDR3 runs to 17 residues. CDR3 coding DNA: TGTGCCAGCAGCCAAGAAGGACAGGAAGATTCGGGGGAAAAACTGTTTTTT. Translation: CASSQEGQEDSGEKLFF.

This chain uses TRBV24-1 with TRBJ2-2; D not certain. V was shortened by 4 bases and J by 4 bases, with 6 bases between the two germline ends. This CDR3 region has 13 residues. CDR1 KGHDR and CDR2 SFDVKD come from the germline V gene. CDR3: CATSETSTGELFF. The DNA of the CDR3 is TGTGCCACCAGTGAGACATCCACCGGGGAGCTGTTTTTT.

CDR3 protein: CASSLEAGGTDTQYF. The CDR3 DNA follows: TGCGCCAGCAGCTTGGAGGCAGGGGGCACAGATACGCAGTATTTT. The J gene is TRBJ2-3, the V gene TRBV5-1, with D possibly matching TRBD1 (6 bases). Germline lookup yields CDR1 SGHRS and CDR2 YFSETQ. CDR3 length: 15 residues. V was cut by 0 bases and J by 1 base, with 9 bases left in between.

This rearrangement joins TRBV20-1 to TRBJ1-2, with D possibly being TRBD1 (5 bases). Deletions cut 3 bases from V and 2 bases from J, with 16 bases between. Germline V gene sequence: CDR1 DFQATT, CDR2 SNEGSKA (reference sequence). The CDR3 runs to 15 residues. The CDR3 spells CSASSPRVLNYGYTF. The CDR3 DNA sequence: TGCAGTGCTAGTAGCCCCAGGGTCCTCAACTATGGCTACACCTTC.

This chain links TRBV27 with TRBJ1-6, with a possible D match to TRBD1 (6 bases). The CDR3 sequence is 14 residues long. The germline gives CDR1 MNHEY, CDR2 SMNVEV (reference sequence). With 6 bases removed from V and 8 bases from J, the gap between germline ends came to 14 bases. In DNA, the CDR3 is TGTGCCAGCAGCCTCCCAGCAGGGGATTCACCCCTCCACTTT. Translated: CASSLPAGDSPLHF.

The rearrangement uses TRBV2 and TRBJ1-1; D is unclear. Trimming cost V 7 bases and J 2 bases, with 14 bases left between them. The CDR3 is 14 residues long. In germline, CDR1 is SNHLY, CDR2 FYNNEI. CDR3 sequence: CASTQWTANTEAFF. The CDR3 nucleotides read TGTGCCAGCACCCAATGGACTGCAAACACTGAAGCTTTCTTT.

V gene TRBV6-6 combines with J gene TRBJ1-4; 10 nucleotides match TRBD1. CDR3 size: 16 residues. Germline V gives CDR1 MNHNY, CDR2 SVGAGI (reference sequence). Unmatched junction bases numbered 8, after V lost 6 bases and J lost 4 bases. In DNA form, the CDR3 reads TGTGCCAGCAGATTGACAGGGGGCCAGGTTAATGAAAAACTGTTTTTT. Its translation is CASRLTGGQVNEKLFF.

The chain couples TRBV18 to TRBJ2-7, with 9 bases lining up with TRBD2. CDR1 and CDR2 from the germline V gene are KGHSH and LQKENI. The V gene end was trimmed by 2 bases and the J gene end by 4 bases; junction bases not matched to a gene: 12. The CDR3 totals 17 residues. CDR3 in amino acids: CASSPKRASGEEYEQYF. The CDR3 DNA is TGTGCCAGCTCACCAAAGAGGGCTAGCGGGGAAGAATACGAGCAGTACTTC.